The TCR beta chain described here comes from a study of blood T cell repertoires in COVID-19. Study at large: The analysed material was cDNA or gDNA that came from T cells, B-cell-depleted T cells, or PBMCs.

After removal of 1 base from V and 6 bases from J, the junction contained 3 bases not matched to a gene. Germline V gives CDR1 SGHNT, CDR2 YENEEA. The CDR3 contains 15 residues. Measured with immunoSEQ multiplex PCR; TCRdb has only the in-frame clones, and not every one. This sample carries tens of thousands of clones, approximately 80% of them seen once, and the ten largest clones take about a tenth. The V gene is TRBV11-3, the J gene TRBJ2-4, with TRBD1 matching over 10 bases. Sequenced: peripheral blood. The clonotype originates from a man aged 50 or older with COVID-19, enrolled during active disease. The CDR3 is CASSLGGTGANIQYF. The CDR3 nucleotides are TGTGCCAGCAGCTTAGGAGGGACAGGGGCAAACATTCAGTACTTC.